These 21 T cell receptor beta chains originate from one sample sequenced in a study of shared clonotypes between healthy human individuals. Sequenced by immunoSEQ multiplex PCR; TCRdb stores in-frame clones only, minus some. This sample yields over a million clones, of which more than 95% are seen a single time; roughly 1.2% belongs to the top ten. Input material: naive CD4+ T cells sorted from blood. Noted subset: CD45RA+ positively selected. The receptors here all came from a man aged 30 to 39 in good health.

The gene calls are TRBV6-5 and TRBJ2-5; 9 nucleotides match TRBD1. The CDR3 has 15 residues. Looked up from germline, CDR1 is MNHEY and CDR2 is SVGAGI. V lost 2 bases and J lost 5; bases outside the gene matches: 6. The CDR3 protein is CASSYDRGKRETQYF. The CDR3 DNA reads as TGTGCCAGCAGTTACGACAGGGGGAAAAGGGAGACCCAGTACTTC.

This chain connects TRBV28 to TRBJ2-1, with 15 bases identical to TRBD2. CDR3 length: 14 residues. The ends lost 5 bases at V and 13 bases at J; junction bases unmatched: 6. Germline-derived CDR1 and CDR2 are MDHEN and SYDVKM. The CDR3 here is CASSGGLAGGIQFF. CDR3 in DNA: TGTGCCAGCAGTGGGGGACTAGCGGGAGGAATTCAGTTCTTC. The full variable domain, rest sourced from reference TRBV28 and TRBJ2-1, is DVKVTQSSRYLVKRTGEKVFLECVQDMDHENMFWYRQDPGLGLRLIYFSYDVKMKEKGDIPEGYSVSREKKERFSLILESASTNQTSMYLCASSGGLAGGIQFFGPGTRLTVL.

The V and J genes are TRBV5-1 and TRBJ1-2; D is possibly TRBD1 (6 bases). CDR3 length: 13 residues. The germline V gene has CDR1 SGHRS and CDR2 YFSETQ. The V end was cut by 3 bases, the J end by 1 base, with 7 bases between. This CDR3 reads CASSWDNNYGYTF. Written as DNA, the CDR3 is TGCGCCAGCAGCTGGGACAATAACTATGGCTACACCTTC.

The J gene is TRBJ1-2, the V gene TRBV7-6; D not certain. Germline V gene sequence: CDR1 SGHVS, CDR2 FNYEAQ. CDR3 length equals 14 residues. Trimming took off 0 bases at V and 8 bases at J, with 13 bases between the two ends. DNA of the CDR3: TGTGCCAGCAGCTTAGCGCCGGAGGGTCCGGGCTACACCTTC. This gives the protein CASSLAPEGPGYTF.

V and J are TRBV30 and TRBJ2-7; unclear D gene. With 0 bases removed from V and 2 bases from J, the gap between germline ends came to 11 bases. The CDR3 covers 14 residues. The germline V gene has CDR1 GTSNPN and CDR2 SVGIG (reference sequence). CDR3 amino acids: CAWSVGAPAYEQYF. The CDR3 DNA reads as TGTGCCTGGAGTGTAGGAGCGCCCGCCTACGAGCAGTACTTC.

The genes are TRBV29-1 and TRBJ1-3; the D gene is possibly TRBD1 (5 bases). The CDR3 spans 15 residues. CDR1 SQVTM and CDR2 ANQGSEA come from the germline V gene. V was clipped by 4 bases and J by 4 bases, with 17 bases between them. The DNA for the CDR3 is TGCAGCGTTGTGGACACAGGAGGAACGGGAAACACCATATATTTT. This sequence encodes CSVVDTGGTGNTIYF.

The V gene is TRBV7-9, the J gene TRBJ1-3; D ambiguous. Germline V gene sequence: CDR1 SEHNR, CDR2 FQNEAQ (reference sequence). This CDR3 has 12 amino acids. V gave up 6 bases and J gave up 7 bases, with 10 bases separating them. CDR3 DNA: TGTGCCAGCAGAGGCGAAGAGAACACCATATATTTT. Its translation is CASRGEENTIYF. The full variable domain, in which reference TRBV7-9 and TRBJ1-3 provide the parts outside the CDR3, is DTGVSQNPRHKITKRGQNVTFRCDPISEHNRLYWYRQTLGQGPEFLTYFQNEAQLEKSRLLSDRFSAERPKGSFSTLEIQRTEQGDSAMYLCASRGEENTIYFGEGSWLTVV.

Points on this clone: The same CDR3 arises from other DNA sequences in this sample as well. CDR3 loop: CASSLEGLYNEQFF. CDR3 coding DNA: TGCGCCAGCAGCTTGGAGGGACTCTACAATGAGCAGTTCTTC. This sequence joins TRBV5-1 and TRBJ2-1; a possible D gene is TRBD2 (6 bases). This CDR3 spans 14 amino acids. V was trimmed by 0 bases and J by 3 bases, leaving 7 bases between them. Germline V gene sequence: CDR1 SGHRS, CDR2 YFSETQ.

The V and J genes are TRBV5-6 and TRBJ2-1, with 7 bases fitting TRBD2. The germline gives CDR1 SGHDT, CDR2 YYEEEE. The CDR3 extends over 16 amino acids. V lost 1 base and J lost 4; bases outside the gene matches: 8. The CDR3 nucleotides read TGTGCCAGCAGCTTGAATTTGGGAGGGCCTTACAATGAGCAGTTCTTC. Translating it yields CASSLNLGGPYNEQFF.

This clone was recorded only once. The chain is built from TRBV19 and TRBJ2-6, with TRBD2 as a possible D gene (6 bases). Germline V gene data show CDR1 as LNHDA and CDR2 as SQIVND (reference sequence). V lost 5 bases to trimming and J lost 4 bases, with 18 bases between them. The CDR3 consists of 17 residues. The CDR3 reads CASSPLIGGSGANVLTF. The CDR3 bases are TGTGCCAGTAGTCCCCTGATCGGGGGATCGGGGGCCAACGTCCTGACTTTC.

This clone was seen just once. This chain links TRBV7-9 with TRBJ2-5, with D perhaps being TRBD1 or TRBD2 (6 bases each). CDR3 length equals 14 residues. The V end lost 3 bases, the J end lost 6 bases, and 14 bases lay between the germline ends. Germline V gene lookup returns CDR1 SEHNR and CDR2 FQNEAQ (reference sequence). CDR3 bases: TGTGCCAGCAGCTTGGGGTCGGGGGCTCAGACCCAGTACTTC. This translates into CASSLGSGAQTQYF. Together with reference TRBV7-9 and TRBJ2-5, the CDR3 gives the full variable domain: DTGVSQNPRHKITKRGQNVTFRCDPISEHNRLYWYRQTLGQGPEFLTYFQNEAQLEKSRLLSDRFSAERPKGSFSTLEIQRTEQGDSAMYLCASSLGSGAQTQYFGPGTRLLVL.

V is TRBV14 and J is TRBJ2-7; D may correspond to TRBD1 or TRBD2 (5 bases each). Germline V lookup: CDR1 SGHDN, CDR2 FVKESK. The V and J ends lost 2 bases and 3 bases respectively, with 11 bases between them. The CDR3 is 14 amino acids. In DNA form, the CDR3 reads TGTGCCAGCAGCCAACCGGGACGGTACTACGAGCAGTACTTC. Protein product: CASSQPGRYYEQYF.

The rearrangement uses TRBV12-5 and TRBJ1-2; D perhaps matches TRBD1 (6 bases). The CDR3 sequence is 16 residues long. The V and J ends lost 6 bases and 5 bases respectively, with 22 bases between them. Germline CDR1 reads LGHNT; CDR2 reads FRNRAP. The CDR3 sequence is CASGGSSRGGVYGYTF. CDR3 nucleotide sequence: TGTGCTAGTGGGGGGTCGAGCAGGGGAGGTGTTTATGGCTACACCTTC.

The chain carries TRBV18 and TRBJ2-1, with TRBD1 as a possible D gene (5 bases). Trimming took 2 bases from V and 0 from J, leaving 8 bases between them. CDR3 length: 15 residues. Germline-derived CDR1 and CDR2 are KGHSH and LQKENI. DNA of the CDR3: TGTGCCAGCTCACCAACAGGAACCTCCTACAATGAGCAGTTCTTC. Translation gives CASSPTGTSYNEQFF. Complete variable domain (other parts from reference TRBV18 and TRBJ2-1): NAGVMQNPRHLVRRRGQEARLRCSPMKGHSHVYWYRQLPEEGLKFMVYLQKENIIDESGMPKERFSAEFPKEGPSILRIQQVVRGDSAAYFCASSPTGTSYNEQFFGPGTRLTVL.

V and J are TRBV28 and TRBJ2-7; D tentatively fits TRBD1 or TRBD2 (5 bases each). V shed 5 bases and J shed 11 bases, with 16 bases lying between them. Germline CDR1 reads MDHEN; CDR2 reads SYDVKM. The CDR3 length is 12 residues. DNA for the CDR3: TGTGCCAGCAGTGTGGGGGTGTCGAAGAAGTACTTC. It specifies CASSVGVSKKYF.

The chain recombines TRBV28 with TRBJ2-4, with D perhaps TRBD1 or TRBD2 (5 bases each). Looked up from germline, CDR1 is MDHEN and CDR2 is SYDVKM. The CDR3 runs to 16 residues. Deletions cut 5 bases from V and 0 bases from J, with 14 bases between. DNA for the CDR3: TGTGCCAGCAGTGCATGGGACGCGTCAGCCAAAAACATTCAGTACTTC. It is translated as CASSAWDASAKNIQYF.

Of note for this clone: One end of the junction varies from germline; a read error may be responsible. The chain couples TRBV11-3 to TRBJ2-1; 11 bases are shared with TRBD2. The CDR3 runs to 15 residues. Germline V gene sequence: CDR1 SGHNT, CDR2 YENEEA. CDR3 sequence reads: CASRLAGGPDNEQFF. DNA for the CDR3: TGTGCCAGCAGGTTAGCGGGAGGGCCCGACAATGAGCAGTTCTTC.

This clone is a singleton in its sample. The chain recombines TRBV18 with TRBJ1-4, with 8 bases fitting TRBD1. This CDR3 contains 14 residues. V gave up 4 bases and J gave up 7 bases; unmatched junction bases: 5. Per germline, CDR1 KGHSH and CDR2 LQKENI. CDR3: CASSLQGAAEKLFF. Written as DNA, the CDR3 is TGTGCCAGCTCACTTCAGGGGGCGGCTGAAAAACTGTTTTTT.

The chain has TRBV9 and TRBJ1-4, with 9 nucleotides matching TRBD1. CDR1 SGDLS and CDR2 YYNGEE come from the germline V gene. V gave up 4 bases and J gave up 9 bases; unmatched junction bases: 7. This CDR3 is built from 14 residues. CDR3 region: CASSPGTGPQKLFF. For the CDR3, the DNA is TGTGCCAGCAGCCCCGGGACAGGGCCACAAAAACTGTTTTTT.

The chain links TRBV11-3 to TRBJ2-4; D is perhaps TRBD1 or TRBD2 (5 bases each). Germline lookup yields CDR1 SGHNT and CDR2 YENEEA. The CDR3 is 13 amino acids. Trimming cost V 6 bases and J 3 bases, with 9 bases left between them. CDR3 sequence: CASSEGSKNIQYF. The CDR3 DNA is TGTGCCAGCAGTGAGGGGAGCAAAAACATTCAGTACTTC.

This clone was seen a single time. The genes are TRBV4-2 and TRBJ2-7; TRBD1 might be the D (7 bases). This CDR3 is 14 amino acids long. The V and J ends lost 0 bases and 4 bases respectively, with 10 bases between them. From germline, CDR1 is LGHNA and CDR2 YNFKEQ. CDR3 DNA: TGTGCCAGCAGCCAAGACAGGGGGGTGTACGAGCAGTACTTC. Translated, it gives CASSQDRGVYEQYF.